These T cell receptor beta chains were read from a single sample in a study of identifying expanded T cells in peripheral blood. TCRdb's copy holds only in-frame clones and misses some; the assay was immunoSEQ multiplex PCR. Among 70,000 to 95,000 clones listed, about 88% were seen once. The sequencing input was blood. The receptors come from a person aged 18 to 75 in good health. Both conserved end residues are part of each CDR3. Each record gives: D gene, clone size, J gene, V gene, CDR3 DNA, CDR3 protein. A D gene is named only where the DNA matches it firmly. Clone sizes are given selectively: once, few, many, or a class where the clone is expanded.

D gene: TRBD1
clone size: -
J gene: TRBJ2-5
V gene: TRBV11-3
CDR3 DNA: TGTGCCAGCAGCTTAGACAGGGGGCTTGAAGAGACCCAGTACTTC
CDR3 protein: CASSLDRGLEETQYF

D gene: -
clone size: -
J gene: TRBJ2-3
V gene: TRBV30
CDR3 DNA: TGTGCCTGGAGTCCCCCAGGCCGCACAGATACGCAGTATTTT
CDR3 protein: CAWSPPGRTDTQYF

D gene: -
clone size: -
J gene: TRBJ1-4
V gene: TRBV7-9
CDR3 DNA: TGTGCCAGCAGCCCCGGGACACTGCGCAGTAAGGTCGGTGAAAAACTGTTTTTT
CDR3 protein: CASSPGTLRSKVGEKLFF

D gene: TRBD1
clone size: once
J gene: TRBJ1-2
V gene: TRBV4-1
CDR3 DNA: TGCGCCAGCAGCTTCCGGACAGGGGAAAACTATGGCTACACCTTC
CDR3 protein: CASSFRTGENYGYTF

D gene: TRBD2
clone size: -
J gene: TRBJ2-3
V gene: TRBV5-1
CDR3 DNA: TGCGCCAGCAGCTTGAGGCCTAGCGGTCTCACAGATACGCAGTATTTT
CDR3 protein: CASSLRPSGLTDTQYF

D gene: TRBD2
clone size: few
J gene: TRBJ2-1
V gene: TRBV19
CDR3 DNA: TGTGCCAGTAGTGGGACTAGCGGGAGGTCTTCCTACAATGAGCAGTTCTTC
CDR3 protein: CASSGTSGRSSYNEQFF

D gene: -
clone size: -
J gene: TRBJ1-6
V gene: TRBV19
CDR3 DNA: TGTGCCAGTAGCCCTCCTACAGGACTTAATTCACCCCTCCACTTT
CDR3 protein: CASSPPTGLNSPLHF

D gene: -
clone size: few
J gene: TRBJ2-7
V gene: TRBV10-3
CDR3 DNA: TGTGCCATCAGTGGCCCCTACGAGCAGTACTTC
CDR3 protein: CAISGPYEQYF

D gene: -
clone size: -
J gene: TRBJ2-5
V gene: TRBV7-9
CDR3 DNA: TGTGCCAGCAGCACTCCCCGACAGTACCAAGAGACCCAGTACTTC
CDR3 protein: CASSTPRQYQETQYF

D gene: -
clone size: -
J gene: TRBJ2-2
V gene: TRBV5-1
CDR3 DNA: TGCGCCAGCACCCTAGGGAACACCGGGGAGCTGTTTTTT
CDR3 protein: CASTLGNTGELFF

D gene: TRBD2
clone size: -
J gene: TRBJ2-2
V gene: TRBV18
CDR3 DNA: TGTGCCAGCTCACCGCAGGACATCACAATGACTAGCGGGGACTTAAACACCGGGGAGCTGTTTTTT
CDR3 protein: CASSPQDITMTSGDLNTGELFF

D gene: -
clone size: few
J gene: TRBJ2-7
V gene: TRBV7-9
CDR3 DNA: TGTGCCAGCAGCTTAGGGGCAGGGGAACGCGAGCAGTACTTC
CDR3 protein: CASSLGAGEREQYF

D gene: TRBD2
clone size: -
J gene: TRBJ2-3
V gene: TRBV6-4
CDR3 DNA: TGTGCCAGCAGTGACTCGAAGGGACTACCAACAGATACGCAGTATTTT
CDR3 protein: CASSDSKGLPTDTQYF

D gene: -
clone size: -
J gene: TRBJ2-7
V gene: TRBV9
CDR3 DNA: TGTGCCAGCAGCGTAGCGGGAGAATTCCACGAGCAGTACTTC
CDR3 protein: CASSVAGEFHEQYF

D gene: TRBD2
clone size: -
J gene: TRBJ2-2
V gene: TRBV18
CDR3 DNA: TGTGCCAGCTCACCGATAGCGGGAGAGAACACCGGGGAGCTGTTTTTT
CDR3 protein: CASSPIAGENTGELFF

D gene: TRBD1
clone size: -
J gene: TRBJ2-7
V gene: TRBV7-2
CDR3 DNA: TGTGCCAGCCAGAAGGACAGGTCATCCTACGAGCAGTACTTC
CDR3 protein: CASQKDRSSYEQYF

D gene: -
clone size: -
J gene: TRBJ1-2
V gene: TRBV29-1
CDR3 DNA: TGCAGCGTTGGAGGGGCAAGGAGGAATGGCTACACCTTC
CDR3 protein: CSVGGARRNGYTF

D gene: TRBD1
clone size: -
J gene: TRBJ1-2
V gene: TRBV6-1
CDR3 DNA: TGTGCCAGCACCCTACAGGGGAATGGCTACACCTTC
CDR3 protein: CASTLQGNGYTF

D gene: -
clone size: -
J gene: TRBJ1-1
V gene: TRBV9
CDR3 DNA: TGTGCCAGCAGCTCCGGGACTCTCGGGAACACTGAAGCTTTCTTT
CDR3 protein: CASSSGTLGNTEAFF

D gene: -
clone size: -
J gene: TRBJ1-5
V gene: TRBV7-8
CDR3 DNA: TGTGCCAGCAGCCTCCCCGCGGGGATCAATCAGCCCCAGCATTTT
CDR3 protein: CASSLPAGINQPQHF

D gene: -
clone size: -
J gene: TRBJ2-5
V gene: TRBV19
CDR3 DNA: TGTGCCAGTAGTATAAGCCAGCAGACCCAGTACTTC
CDR3 protein: CASSISQQTQYF

D gene: -
clone size: -
J gene: TRBJ2-2
V gene: TRBV5-1
CDR3 DNA: TGCGCCAGCAGCTTGGAGGGTTCCGGTTACACCGGGGAGCTGTTTTTT
CDR3 protein: CASSLEGSGYTGELFF

D gene: TRBD1
clone size: -
J gene: TRBJ1-5
V gene: TRBV19
CDR3 DNA: TGTGCCAGTAGGCTACAACAGGGGATGTACGTCCAGCCCCAGCATTTT
CDR3 protein: CASRLQQGMYVQPQHF

D gene: -
clone size: -
J gene: TRBJ1-5
V gene: TRBV11-2
CDR3 DNA: TGTGCCAGCAGCTTATCTCACAGCTTCAATCAGCCCCAGCATTTT
CDR3 protein: CASSLSHSFNQPQHF

D gene: TRBD1
clone size: -
J gene: TRBJ1-4
V gene: TRBV7-2
CDR3 DNA: TGTGCCAGCAGTTCCGGGACAGGATACGATGAAAAACTGTTTTTT
CDR3 protein: CASSSGTGYDEKLFF

D gene: TRBD1
clone size: -
J gene: TRBJ2-7
V gene: TRBV4-1
CDR3 DNA: TGCGCCAGCAGCCAACCCCGACAGGGCCCCTACGAGCAGTACTTC
CDR3 protein: CASSQPRQGPYEQYF

D gene: -
clone size: -
J gene: TRBJ1-4
V gene: TRBV6-5
CDR3 DNA: TGTGCCAGCAGGCAGGGCACTATGGGAGAAAAACTGTTTTTT
CDR3 protein: CASRQGTMGEKLFF

D gene: -
clone size: -
J gene: TRBJ2-2
V gene: TRBV5-1
CDR3 DNA: TGCGCCAGCAGCTTGATCAGGGTAGAGACCGGGGAGCTGTTTTTT
CDR3 protein: CASSLIRVETGELFF

D gene: -
clone size: -
J gene: TRBJ2-1
V gene: TRBV5-4
CDR3 DNA: TGTGCCAGCACACAGGGTTCCTACAATGAGCAGTTCTTC
CDR3 protein: CASTQGSYNEQFF

D gene: -
clone size: once
J gene: TRBJ1-4
V gene: TRBV7-2
CDR3 DNA: TGTGCCAGCAGCTTACGTAAGGGGAGGGATGAAAAACTGTTTTTT
CDR3 protein: CASSLRKGRDEKLFF

D gene: -
clone size: few
J gene: TRBJ1-6
V gene: TRBV29-1
CDR3 DNA: TGCAGCGTTGAGTTCGACTATAATTCACCCCTCCACTTT
CDR3 protein: CSVEFDYNSPLHF

D gene: TRBD1
clone size: -
J gene: TRBJ1-2
V gene: TRBV5-6
CDR3 DNA: TGTGCCAGCAGCTCGGGACAGACGATCTATGGCTACACCTTC
CDR3 protein: CASSSGQTIYGYTF

D gene: TRBD1
clone size: -
J gene: TRBJ1-2
V gene: TRBV15
CDR3 DNA: TGTGCCACCAGCGGAACCGGGACAGGGACCTCCTATGGCTACACCTTC
CDR3 protein: CATSGTGTGTSYGYTF

D gene: -
clone size: -
J gene: TRBJ2-7
V gene: TRBV6-1
CDR3 DNA: TGTGCCAGCAGTGGAAGGAGTAGGGACTACGAGCAGTACTTC
CDR3 protein: CASSGRSRDYEQYF

D gene: -
clone size: -
J gene: TRBJ1-2
V gene: TRBV18
CDR3 DNA: TGTGCCAGCTCACCGAGAAGCACAGCAACTAACTATGGCTACACCTTC
CDR3 protein: CASSPRSTATNYGYTF

D gene: -
clone size: -
J gene: TRBJ2-7
V gene: TRBV6-1
CDR3 DNA: TGTGCCAGCAGCGGGACCGAGACCTACGAGCAGTACTTC
CDR3 protein: CASSGTETYEQYF

D gene: -
clone size: -
J gene: TRBJ2-7
V gene: TRBV27
CDR3 DNA: TGTGCCGTCACCAGGGGGGGCTCCTACGAGCAGTACTTC
CDR3 protein: CAVTRGGSYEQYF

D gene: TRBD2
clone size: -
J gene: TRBJ2-7
V gene: TRBV7-8
CDR3 DNA: TGTGCCAGCACGCTTAGCGGGCGGGGCAACTCCTACGAGCAGTACTTC
CDR3 protein: CASTLSGRGNSYEQYF

D gene: -
clone size: -
J gene: TRBJ1-5
V gene: TRBV19
CDR3 DNA: TGTGCCAGTAGTACCCTAAAGTCCGGGAGGATCAATCAGCCCCAGCATTTT
CDR3 protein: CASSTLKSGRINQPQHF

D gene: TRBD1
clone size: -
J gene: TRBJ1-5
V gene: TRBV9
CDR3 DNA: TGTGCCAGCAGCCCCACAGGGGTTGGCAATCAGCCCCAGCATTTT
CDR3 protein: CASSPTGVGNQPQHF

D gene: TRBD1
clone size: -
J gene: TRBJ2-5
V gene: TRBV7-9
CDR3 DNA: TGTGCCAGCAGCTTAGGTCAGGGGGCCCAAGAGACCCAGTACTTC
CDR3 protein: CASSLGQGAQETQYF

D gene: TRBD1
clone size: -
J gene: TRBJ1-1
V gene: TRBV7-9
CDR3 DNA: TGTGCCAGCAGCTTCCGGACAGGGGGCTTCGGCACTGAAGCTTTCTTT
CDR3 protein: CASSFRTGGFGTEAFF

D gene: -
clone size: -
J gene: TRBJ1-5
V gene: TRBV4-1
CDR3 DNA: TGCGCCAGCAGCCAAGTCCTGGGACGGCCAGGGGAGCCCCAGCATTTT
CDR3 protein: CASSQVLGRPGEPQHF

D gene: -
clone size: -
J gene: TRBJ2-7
V gene: TRBV6-5
CDR3 DNA: TGTGCCAGCAAAAGACTTGGGGGGCCCCCCTACGAGCAGTACTTC
CDR3 protein: CASKRLGGPPYEQYF

D gene: -
clone size: -
J gene: TRBJ1-6
V gene: TRBV5-1
CDR3 DNA: TGCGCCAGCAGCACAACCTCCTATAATTCACCCCTCCACTTT
CDR3 protein: CASSTTSYNSPLHF

D gene: -
clone size: -
J gene: TRBJ1-2
V gene: TRBV6-5
CDR3 DNA: TGTGCCAGCAGTTACTCGAGCACAGTCGGCTACACCTTC
CDR3 protein: CASSYSSTVGYTF